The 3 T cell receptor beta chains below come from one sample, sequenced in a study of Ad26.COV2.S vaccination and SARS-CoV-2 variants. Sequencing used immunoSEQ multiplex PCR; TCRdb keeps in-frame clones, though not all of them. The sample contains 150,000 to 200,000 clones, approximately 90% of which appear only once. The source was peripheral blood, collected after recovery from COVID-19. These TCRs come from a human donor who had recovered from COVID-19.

The CDR3 sequence: CASSLGGGGYGYTF. CDR3 in DNA: TGCGCCAGCAGCTTGGGGGGCGGGGGCTATGGCTACACCTTC. The J gene is TRBJ1-2, the V gene TRBV5-1; possible D gene TRBD1, 5 bases. The length of the CDR3 is 14 residues. The germline CDR1 and CDR2 sequences are SGHRS and YFSETQ. V lost 0 bases and J lost 4, with 10 bases in between.

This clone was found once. CDR3: CASSVGQNYGYTF. CDR3 in DNA: TGTGCCAGTAGCGTGGGACAGAACTATGGCTACACCTTC. The V gene is TRBV19, the J gene TRBJ1-2; 7 bases are shared with TRBD1. The CDR3 contains 13 residues. V was pared by 6 bases and J by 2 bases, with 3 bases of the junction left unmatched. Germline V gene sequence: CDR1 LNHDA, CDR2 SQIVND (reference sequence).

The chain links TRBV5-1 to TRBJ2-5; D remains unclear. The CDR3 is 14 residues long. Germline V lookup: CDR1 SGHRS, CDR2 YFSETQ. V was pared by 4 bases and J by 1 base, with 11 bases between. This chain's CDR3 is CASSTRATQETQYF. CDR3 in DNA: TGCGCCAGCAGCACACGAGCTACCCAAGAGACCCAGTACTTC.